Listed below are T cell receptor beta chains from one sample, sequenced in a study of beta chain features in type 1 diabetes. Libraries were prepared by immunoSEQ multiplex PCR; TCRdb keeps only in-frame clonotypes and omits some of them. The table records roughly 230,000 clones, 7.5% to 10% of them present only once. Sequenced input: naive CD4+ T cells from blood. The receptors were gathered from a woman aged 18-29 years in good health. Both conserved end residues are part of each CDR3. A D gene is named only where the DNA matches it firmly. The size entry is marked missing in some rows and otherwise reads once, few, many or a size class.

j_gene: TRBJ2-5
abundance: few
len: 18
d_gene: TRBD2
v_gene: TRBV7-9
CDR3aa: CASSLGRLAGGFQETQYF
CDR3nt: TGTGCCAGCAGCTTAGGGCGACTAGCGGGGGGGTTCCAAGAGACCCAGTACTTC

j_gene: TRBJ1-5
abundance: .
len: 14
d_gene: .
v_gene: TRBV25-1
CDR3aa: CASSDPGSNQPQHF
CDR3nt: TGTGCCAGCAGTGACCCAGGGAGCAATCAGCCCCAGCATTTT

j_gene: TRBJ2-7
abundance: .
len: 15
d_gene: TRBD1
v_gene: TRBV6-4
CDR3aa: CASSDAPDRGSEQYF
CDR3nt: TGTGCCAGCAGTGACGCCCCCGACAGGGGTTCCGAGCAGTACTTC

j_gene: TRBJ2-5
abundance: few
len: 17
d_gene: TRBD2
v_gene: TRBV7-3
CDR3aa: CASSLRGTSSSRETQYF
CDR3nt: TGTGCCAGCAGCTTAAGGGGGACTAGCTCGTCCCGAGAGACCCAGTACTTC

j_gene: TRBJ2-1
abundance: few
len: 16
d_gene: .
v_gene: TRBV12-1
CDR3aa: CASSFRRGLAGNRRFF
CDR3nt: TGTGCCAGCAGCTTCCGCCGCGGACTAGCGGGAAACCGCCGGTTCTTC

j_gene: TRBJ1-5
abundance: .
len: 14
d_gene: TRBD1
v_gene: TRBV7-9
CDR3aa: CANSYDRGDQPQHF
CDR3nt: TGTGCCAACTCTTACGACAGGGGTGATCAGCCCCAGCATTTT

j_gene: TRBJ2-5
abundance: once
len: 14
d_gene: TRBD2
v_gene: TRBV5-1
CDR3aa: CASQSTSAQETQYF
CDR3nt: TGCGCCAGTCAAAGTACTAGCGCCCAAGAGACCCAGTACTTC

j_gene: TRBJ2-5
abundance: .
len: 13
d_gene: .
v_gene: TRBV6-4
CDR3aa: CASSLDTEETQYF
CDR3nt: TGTGCCAGCAGCCTGGACACAGAAGAGACCCAGTACTTC

j_gene: TRBJ2-2
abundance: many
len: 14
d_gene: .
v_gene: TRBV7-3
CDR3aa: CASSLTLVGGELFF
CDR3nt: TGTGCCAGCAGCTTAACGCTAGTAGGCGGGGAGCTGTTTTTT

j_gene: TRBJ2-3
abundance: few
len: 16
d_gene: .
v_gene: TRBV6-5
CDR3aa: CASSYGSGRGTDTQYF
CDR3nt: TGTGCCAGCAGTTACGGTAGCGGACGGGGCACAGATACGCAGTATTTT

j_gene: TRBJ1-2
abundance: .
len: 15
d_gene: TRBD1
v_gene: TRBV5-1
CDR3aa: CASKGPTGINYGYTF
CDR3nt: TGCGCCAGCAAAGGGCCGACAGGGATTAACTATGGCTACACCTTC

j_gene: TRBJ2-1
abundance: few
len: 15
d_gene: TRBD2
v_gene: TRBV10-3
CDR3aa: CAITPLAGEYNEQFF
CDR3nt: TGTGCCATCACGCCACTAGCGGGCGAGTACAATGAGCAGTTCTTC

j_gene: TRBJ2-1
abundance: few
len: 18
d_gene: TRBD2
v_gene: TRBV5-6
CDR3aa: CASTREVLPGGRLNEQFF
CDR3nt: TGTGCCAGCACCCGGGAGGTTCTTCCGGGAGGGAGGCTCAATGAGCAGTTCTTC

j_gene: TRBJ1-1
abundance: .
len: 15
d_gene: .
v_gene: TRBV30
CDR3aa: CAWTGDGRGNTEAFF
CDR3nt: TGTGCCTGGACGGGAGATGGACGGGGGAACACTGAAGCTTTCTTT

j_gene: TRBJ1-1
abundance: .
len: 12
d_gene: TRBD1
v_gene: TRBV30
CDR3aa: CAWSVLQGRPFF
CDR3nt: TGTGCCTGGAGTGTGCTACAGGGGAGGCCTTTCTTT

j_gene: TRBJ1-1
abundance: few
len: 15
d_gene: TRBD1
v_gene: TRBV19
CDR3aa: CASSIEPYRGQTAFF
CDR3nt: TGTGCCAGTAGTATCGAACCTTACAGGGGCCAAACGGCTTTCTTT

j_gene: TRBJ2-7
abundance: .
len: 16
d_gene: .
v_gene: TRBV6-1
CDR3aa: CASSEAPGPGLYEQYF
CDR3nt: TGTGCCAGCAGTGAAGCACCAGGGCCTGGTCTCTACGAGCAGTACTTC

j_gene: TRBJ2-5
abundance: .
len: 15
d_gene: TRBD1
v_gene: TRBV9
CDR3aa: CASSELGTGGETQYF
CDR3nt: TGTGCCAGCAGCGAGCTCGGGACAGGGGGTGAGACCCAGTACTTC

j_gene: TRBJ2-1
abundance: .
len: 14
d_gene: .
v_gene: TRBV6-5
CDR3aa: CASSPRVGYNEQFF
CDR3nt: TGTGCCAGCAGCCCCCGCGTTGGCTACAATGAGCAGTTCTTC

j_gene: TRBJ1-1
abundance: .
len: 16
d_gene: TRBD1
v_gene: TRBV5-4
CDR3aa: CASSAQGASRSTEAFF
CDR3nt: TGTGCCAGCAGCGCACAGGGGGCCTCTCGAAGCACTGAAGCTTTCTTT

j_gene: TRBJ1-2
abundance: .
len: 14
d_gene: TRBD1
v_gene: TRBV5-1
CDR3aa: CASRSGGADYGYTF
CDR3nt: TGCGCCAGCAGGTCAGGGGGCGCTGACTATGGCTACACCTTC

j_gene: TRBJ1-1
abundance: once
len: 13
d_gene: .
v_gene: TRBV5-1
CDR3aa: CASSFGGNTEAFF
CDR3nt: TGCGCCAGCAGCTTCGGCGGGAACACTGAAGCTTTCTTT

j_gene: TRBJ2-1
abundance: few
len: 10
d_gene: .
v_gene: TRBV20-1
CDR3aa: CSATGNEQFF
CDR3nt: TGCAGTGCTACGGGAAATGAGCAGTTCTTC

j_gene: TRBJ2-3
abundance: .
len: 14
d_gene: .
v_gene: TRBV5-4
CDR3aa: CASSLGVEEDTQYF
CDR3nt: TGTGCCAGCAGCTTGGGGGTTGAGGAAGATACGCAGTATTTT

j_gene: TRBJ2-2
abundance: few
len: 16
d_gene: TRBD1
v_gene: TRBV5-1
CDR3aa: CASSLKDRGNTGELFF
CDR3nt: TGCGCCAGCAGCCTGAAGGACAGGGGAAACACCGGGGAGCTGTTTTTT

j_gene: TRBJ1-2
abundance: few
len: 15
d_gene: TRBD1
v_gene: TRBV7-9
CDR3aa: CASSLVFGQGSGYTF
CDR3nt: TGTGCCAGCAGCTTAGTCTTTGGACAGGGGAGCGGCTACACCTTC

j_gene: TRBJ2-3
abundance: .
len: 14
d_gene: .
v_gene: TRBV5-1
CDR3aa: CASVDSSSTDTQYF
CDR3nt: TGCGCCAGCGTGGACTCCTCTAGCACAGATACGCAGTATTTT

j_gene: TRBJ2-5
abundance: few
len: 19
d_gene: .
v_gene: TRBV9
CDR3aa: CASSANSGSSGWSQETQYF
CDR3nt: TGTGCCAGCAGCGCAAACTCCGGGAGTAGCGGATGGTCCCAAGAGACCCAGTACTTC

j_gene: TRBJ1-1
abundance: .
len: 13
d_gene: .
v_gene: TRBV5-1
CDR3aa: CASSYRASTEAFF
CDR3nt: TGCGCCAGCAGCTACAGGGCCAGCACTGAAGCTTTCTTT

j_gene: TRBJ2-1
abundance: few
len: 20
d_gene: TRBD2
v_gene: TRBV6-1
CDR3aa: CASSVKHQPGLAGGYNEQFF
CDR3nt: TGTGCCAGCAGTGTAAAACATCAGCCGGGACTAGCGGGGGGTTACAATGAGCAGTTCTTC

j_gene: TRBJ2-3
abundance: few
len: 14
d_gene: .
v_gene: TRBV10-2
CDR3aa: CASSRRIPTDTQYF
CDR3nt: TGCGCCAGCAGCCGTAGAATTCCCACAGATACGCAGTATTTT

j_gene: TRBJ2-1
abundance: .
len: 12
d_gene: .
v_gene: TRBV9
CDR3aa: CASTRGGNEQFF
CDR3nt: TGTGCCAGCACCCGTGGGGGGAATGAGCAGTTCTTC

j_gene: TRBJ2-7
abundance: few
len: 13
d_gene: .
v_gene: TRBV5-1
CDR3aa: CASSADGGYEQYF
CDR3nt: TGCGCCAGCAGCGCAGATGGGGGGTACGAGCAGTACTTC

j_gene: TRBJ1-6
abundance: .
len: 15
d_gene: TRBD1
v_gene: TRBV30
CDR3aa: CAWSVRDRFNSPLHF
CDR3nt: TGTGCCTGGAGTGTGAGGGACAGGTTTAATTCACCCCTCCACTTT

j_gene: TRBJ1-2
abundance: .
len: 13
d_gene: TRBD1
v_gene: TRBV19
CDR3aa: CASNPGQGRGYTF
CDR3nt: TGTGCCAGTAACCCGGGACAGGGTAGAGGCTACACCTTC

j_gene: TRBJ2-3
abundance: few
len: 15
d_gene: .
v_gene: TRBV6-5
CDR3aa: CASSYQRAGTDTQYF
CDR3nt: TGTGCCAGCAGTTACCAGCGGGCAGGCACAGATACGCAGTATTTT

j_gene: TRBJ2-7
abundance: few
len: 17
d_gene: TRBD2
v_gene: TRBV9
CDR3aa: CARSASGPGRCSYEQYF
CDR3nt: TGTGCCAGAAGCGCTAGCGGCCCGGGCCGATGCTCCTACGAGCAGTACTTC

j_gene: TRBJ2-7
abundance: .
len: 14
d_gene: .
v_gene: TRBV27
CDR3aa: CASRRTGSSYEQYF
CDR3nt: TGTGCCAGCAGGAGAACAGGTAGCTCCTACGAGCAGTACTTC

j_gene: TRBJ1-1
abundance: .
len: 14
d_gene: TRBD1
v_gene: TRBV6-5
CDR3aa: CASSRQGARTEAFF
CDR3nt: TGTGCCAGCAGCAGACAGGGGGCGAGGACTGAAGCTTTCTTT

j_gene: TRBJ1-5
abundance: .
len: 16
d_gene: TRBD1
v_gene: TRBV27
CDR3aa: CASSFLGQAANQPQHF
CDR3nt: TGTGCCAGCAGTTTCTTAGGACAGGCGGCCAATCAGCCCCAGCATTTT

j_gene: TRBJ1-1
abundance: .
len: 14
d_gene: .
v_gene: TRBV18
CDR3aa: CASSTVEGNTEAFF
CDR3nt: TGTGCCAGCTCTACCGTGGAGGGCAACACTGAAGCTTTCTTT

j_gene: TRBJ2-3
abundance: .
len: 16
d_gene: .
v_gene: TRBV7-8
CDR3aa: CASSLAGAITGVTQYF
CDR3nt: TGTGCCAGCAGCTTAGCGGGGGCTATAACCGGGGTTACGCAGTATTTT

j_gene: TRBJ2-1
abundance: .
len: 16
d_gene: TRBD1
v_gene: TRBV6-6
CDR3aa: CASSYSGTGVYNEQFF
CDR3nt: TGTGCCAGCAGTTACTCCGGGACAGGTGTCTACAATGAGCAGTTCTTC

j_gene: TRBJ2-1
abundance: few
len: 13
d_gene: .
v_gene: TRBV6-5
CDR3aa: CASSYSPDNEQFF
CDR3nt: TGTGCCAGCAGTTACTCCCCGGACAATGAGCAGTTCTTC

j_gene: TRBJ1-4
abundance: few
len: 15
d_gene: .
v_gene: TRBV25-1
CDR3aa: CASSDFSQENEKLFF
CDR3nt: TGTGCCAGCAGTGACTTCAGTCAAGAAAATGAAAAACTGTTTTTT

j_gene: TRBJ1-5
abundance: few
len: 13
d_gene: TRBD1
v_gene: TRBV15
CDR3aa: CATRQGSNQPQHF
CDR3nt: TGTGCCACACGACAGGGGAGCAATCAGCCCCAGCATTTT